The 3 T cell receptor beta chains reported below all come from one sample, sequenced in a study of cytomegalovirus exposure and HLA in healthy donors. It was with 60 Vbeta and 13 Jbeta primers that the PCR ran. Data came from immunoSEQ multiplex PCR; TCRdb stores just in-frame clones and leaves some out. The table includes some 120,000 clones, roughly 80% detected once. What was sequenced was PBMCs. These receptors were obtained from a male donor in good health and CMV-seropositive.

The chain links TRBV27 to TRBJ2-5; D is undetermined. The CDR3 covers 11 residues. V was trimmed by 6 bases and J by 1 base, leaving 3 bases between them. Germline CDR1 MNHEY, CDR2 SMNVEV (reference sequence). CDR3 nucleotide sequence: TGTGCCAGCAGCCTCCAAGAGACCCAGTACTTC. It is translated as CASSLQETQYF.

CDR3 protein: CASRKGQQIYGYTF. CDR3 sequence (DNA): TGTGCCAGTAGGAAGGGACAGCAAATCTATGGCTACACCTTC. The V call is TRBV19, the J call TRBJ1-2, with 7 positions matching TRBD1. CDR1 and CDR2 from the germline V gene are LNHDA and SQIVND (reference sequence). V was pared by 6 bases and J by 4 bases, with 8 bases of the junction left unmatched. The CDR3 runs 14 residues.

The chain employs TRBV7-8 and TRBJ2-1; tentative D call: TRBD2 (5 bases). Germline values: CDR1 SGHVS, CDR2 FQNEAQ. V was clipped by 5 bases and J by 7 bases, with 27 bases between them. The CDR3 runs 18 residues. CDR3 residues: CASSTAINRPGRRNEQFF. The DNA of the CDR3 is TGTGCCAGCAGCACAGCCATAAATCGGCCGGGCCGGAGGAATGAGCAGTTCTTC.